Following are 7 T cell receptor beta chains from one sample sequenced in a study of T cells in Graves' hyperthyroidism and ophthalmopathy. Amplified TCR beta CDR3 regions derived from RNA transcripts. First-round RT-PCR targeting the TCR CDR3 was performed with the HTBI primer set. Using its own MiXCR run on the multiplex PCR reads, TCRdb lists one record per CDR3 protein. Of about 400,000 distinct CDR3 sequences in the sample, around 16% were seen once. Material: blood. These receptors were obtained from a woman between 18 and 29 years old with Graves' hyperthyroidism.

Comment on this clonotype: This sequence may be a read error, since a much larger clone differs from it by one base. CDR3 sequence: CASTGQLGGVPSGANVLTF. CDR3 sequence (DNA): TGTGCCAGCACCGGACAGCTAGGGGGGGTTCCCTCTGGGGCCAACGTCCTGACTTTC. The chain has TRBV11-2 and TRBJ2-6, with a possible D match to TRBD2 (7 bases). Per the germline V gene, CDR1 is SGHAT and CDR2 is FQNNGV. CDR3 length equals 19 residues. The ends were cut back, 7 bases at V and 0 bases at J, with 22 bases in the middle. Using reference TRBV11-2 and TRBJ2-6 for the parts outside the CDR3, the full variable domain is EAGVAQSPRYKIIEKRQSVAFWCNPISGHATLYWYQQILGQGPKLLIQFQNNGVVDDSQLPKDRFSAERLKGVDSTLKIQPAKLEDSAVYLCASTGQLGGVPSGANVLTFGAGSRLTVL.

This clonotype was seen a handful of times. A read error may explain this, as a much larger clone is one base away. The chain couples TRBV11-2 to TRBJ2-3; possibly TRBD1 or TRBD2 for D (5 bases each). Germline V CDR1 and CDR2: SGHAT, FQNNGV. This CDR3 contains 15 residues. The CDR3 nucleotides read TGTGCCGGCAGCTTTACCGGGACGAGCACAGATACGCAGTATTTT. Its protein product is CAGSFTGTSTDTQYF.

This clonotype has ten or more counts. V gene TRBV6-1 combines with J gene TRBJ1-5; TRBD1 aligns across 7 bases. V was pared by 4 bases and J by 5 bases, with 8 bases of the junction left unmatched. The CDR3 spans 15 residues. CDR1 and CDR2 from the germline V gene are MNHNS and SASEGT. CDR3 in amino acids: CASSATGTADQPQHF. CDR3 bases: TGTGCCAGCAGTGCTACAGGGACAGCGGATCAGCCCCAGCATTTT.

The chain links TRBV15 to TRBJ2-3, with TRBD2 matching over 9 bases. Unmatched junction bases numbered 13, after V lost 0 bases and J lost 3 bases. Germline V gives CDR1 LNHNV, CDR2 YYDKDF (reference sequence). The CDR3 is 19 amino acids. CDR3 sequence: CATSRDGGSGSFRTDTQYF. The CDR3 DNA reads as TGTGCCACCAGCAGAGATGGGGGTAGCGGGAGCTTCCGGACAGATACGCAGTATTTT.

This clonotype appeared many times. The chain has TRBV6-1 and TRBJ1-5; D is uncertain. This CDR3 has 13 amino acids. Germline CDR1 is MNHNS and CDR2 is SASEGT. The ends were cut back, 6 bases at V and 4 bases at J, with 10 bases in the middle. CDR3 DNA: TGTGCCAGCAGCGCCAACTGGAATCAGCCCCAGCATTTT. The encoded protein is CASSANWNQPQHF.

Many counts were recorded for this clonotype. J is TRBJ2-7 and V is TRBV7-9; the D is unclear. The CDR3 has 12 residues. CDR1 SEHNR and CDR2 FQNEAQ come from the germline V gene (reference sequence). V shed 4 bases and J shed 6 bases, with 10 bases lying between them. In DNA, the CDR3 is TGTGCCAGCAGCTGGGCTCGCGCCGAGCAGTACTTC. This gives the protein CASSWARAEQYF.

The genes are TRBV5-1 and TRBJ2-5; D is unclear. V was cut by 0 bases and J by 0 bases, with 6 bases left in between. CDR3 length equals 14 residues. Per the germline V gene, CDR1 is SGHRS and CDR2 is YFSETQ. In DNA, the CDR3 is TGCGCCAGCAGCTTGGTTCAGGACCAAGAGACCCAGTACTTC. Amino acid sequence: CASSLVQDQETQYF.